The 10 T cell receptor beta chains given below trace back to one sample, sequenced in a study of cytomegalovirus exposure and HLA in healthy donors. Researchers ran the PCR with 60 Vbeta and 13 Jbeta primers. Assay used: immunoSEQ multiplex PCR; TCRdb lists only in-frame clones, some missing. This table holds approximately 52,000 clones. The specimen sequenced was PBMCs. The origin of the receptors is a woman aged 60 to 75 in good health and CMV-seropositive.

The V and J genes are TRBV18 and TRBJ1-5; 7 positions agree with TRBD1. Per the germline V gene, CDR1 is KGHSH and CDR2 is LQKENI. V shed 6 bases, J shed 3 bases, and the junction held 11 bases outside the gene matches. The CDR3 consists of 16 residues. CDR3 protein: CASSHGGTVNNQPQHF. The CDR3 region has the DNA TGTGCCAGCTCCCACGGTGGGACAGTTAACAATCAGCCCCAGCATTTT.

The chain has TRBV7-9 and TRBJ1-1; the D is unclear. V lost 5 bases and J 0 bases, leaving 16 bases between the germline ends. The germline V gene encodes CDR1 SEHNR and CDR2 FQNEAQ (reference sequence). The CDR3 is 16 residues long. Here the CDR3 reads CASSPTRRGLNTEAFF. DNA for the CDR3: TGTGCCAGCAGCCCCACCCGAAGAGGATTGAACACTGAAGCTTTCTTT.

The gene calls are TRBV5-5 and TRBJ2-1; no clear D gene. The V gene lost 4 bases and the J gene lost 0 bases, with 14 bases spanning the gap. CDR3 size: 16 residues. Germline V lookup: CDR1 SGHKS, CDR2 YYEKEE (reference sequence). CDR3 residues: CASSPSVISSYNEQFF. The CDR3 DNA reads as TGTGCCAGCAGCCCTAGTGTGATTAGCTCCTACAATGAGCAGTTCTTC.

The genes are TRBV5-4 and TRBJ1-6; weak D call: TRBD1 (6 bases). The CDR3 extends over 16 amino acids. V lost 3 bases and J 5 bases, leaving 15 bases between the germline ends. The germline V gene has CDR1 SGHNT and CDR2 YYREEE (reference sequence). The DNA for the CDR3 is TGTGCCAGCAGCTCTGGTGGGGGCCTCAATAATTCACCCCTCCACTTT. Its translation: CASSSGGGLNNSPLHF.

CDR3 residues: CASSLYLGANEQFF. CDR3 DNA sequence: TGCGCCAGCAGCTTGTATTTAGGGGCTAATGAGCAGTTCTTC. The V gene is TRBV5-1, the J gene TRBJ2-1, with a weak D call TRBD1 (5 bases). The CDR3 is 14 amino acids. V was clipped by 1 base and J by 7 bases, with 12 bases between them. CDR1 is SGHRS and CDR2 is YFSETQ in the germline V gene.

V and J are TRBV6-1 and TRBJ1-4; TRBD1 aligns across 7 bases. Germline loops: CDR1 MNHNS, CDR2 SASEGT. The V segment lost 11 bases and the J segment 7 bases; nucleotides outside the gene matches: 10. This CDR3 has 13 residues. The CDR3 region is CAGHRGIGEKLFF. CDR3 DNA sequence: TGTGCCGGCCACAGGGGAATAGGTGAAAAACTGTTTTTT.

V usage is TRBV19 and J usage is TRBJ1-2, with 7 bases lining up with TRBD1. The CDR3 runs to 13 residues. CDR1 is LNHDA, CDR2 SQIVND, per germline (reference sequence). The V and J ends lost 9 bases and 8 bases, in that order; junction bases with no gene match: 12. CDR3 amino acids: CASRHRDSAGYTF. The CDR3 DNA is TGTGCCAGCAGACACCGGGACAGTGCAGGCTACACCTTC.

The chain joins TRBV19 to TRBJ2-2, with TRBD1 matching over 9 bases. The length of the CDR3 is 14 residues. V gave up 9 bases and J gave up 3 bases; unmatched junction bases: 5. Germline assignment: CDR1 LNHDA and CDR2 SQIVND (reference sequence). The DNA for the CDR3 is TGTGCCAGCCTGGACAGGGGCCACACCGGGGAGCTGTTTTTT. Its translation: CASLDRGHTGELFF.

The chain links TRBV19 to TRBJ1-5, with 10 bases lining up with TRBD1. The ends lost 3 bases at V and 7 bases at J; junction bases unmatched: 12. The CDR3 has 17 residues. The germline V gene has CDR1 LNHDA and CDR2 SQIVND (reference sequence). The CDR3 DNA is TGTGCCAGTAGTATCCCGTCCCGGGACAGGGGAGAACAGCCCCAGCATTTT. Its protein product is CASSIPSRDRGEQPQHF.

The CDR3 reads CASAGFTEAFF. The CDR3 bases are TGTGCCAGCGCAGGGTTCACTGAAGCTTTCTTT. V gene TRBV27 combines with J gene TRBJ1-1, with D tentatively TRBD1 (5 bases). CDR1 is MNHEY and CDR2 is SMNVEV in the germline V gene (reference sequence). The CDR3 has 11 amino acids. V lost 8 bases, J lost 4 bases, and 8 bases lay in between.